This TCR beta chain was retrieved from a study of cytomegalovirus exposure and HLA in healthy donors. Points on this clone: The antigen is undetermined.

The CDR3 contains 11 residues. Germline V gives CDR1 MNHNS, CDR2 SASEGT. Trimming stripped 8 bases from V and 5 bases from J, with 9 bases between. Study-level points and caveats: When a later analysis compared HLA-associated TCR beta chains with equally common others, the HLA-associated chains turned out to be more clonally expanded and to have lower generation probabilities. In a later analysis, specific HLA alleles were associated with 15,000 to 20,000 TCR beta sequences at a 0.05 false discovery rate. About 87% or about 30% of the time was how often most TCR beta V segments were productive, according to an earlier analysis.

Vbeta (60) and Jbeta (13) primers were used in the PCR. Sequencing was performed with immunoSEQ multiplex PCR; in TCRdb, only in-frame clones are kept and a portion is missing. The sample carries roughly 120,000 clones, around 61% recorded once. The sample taken for sequencing was PBMCs. J is TRBJ1-1 and V is TRBV6-1; no reliable D call. The sequence was obtained from a woman aged 25 to 39 in good health and CMV-seronegative. The CDR3 DNA reads as TGTGCCAGCCCGGGTTTGACTGAAGCTTTCTTT. It is translated as CASPGLTEAFF.